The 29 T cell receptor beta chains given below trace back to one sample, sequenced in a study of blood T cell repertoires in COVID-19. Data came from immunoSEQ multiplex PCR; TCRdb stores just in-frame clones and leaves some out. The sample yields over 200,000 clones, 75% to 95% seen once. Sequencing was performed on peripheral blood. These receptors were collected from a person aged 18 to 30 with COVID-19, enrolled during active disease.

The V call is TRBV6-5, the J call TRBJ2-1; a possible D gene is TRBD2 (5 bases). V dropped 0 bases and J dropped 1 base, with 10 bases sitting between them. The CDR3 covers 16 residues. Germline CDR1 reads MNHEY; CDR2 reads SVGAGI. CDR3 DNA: TGTGCCAGCAGTTACTCTCCAAGGAGGTCCTACAATGAGCAGTTCTTC. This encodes CASSYSPRRSYNEQFF.

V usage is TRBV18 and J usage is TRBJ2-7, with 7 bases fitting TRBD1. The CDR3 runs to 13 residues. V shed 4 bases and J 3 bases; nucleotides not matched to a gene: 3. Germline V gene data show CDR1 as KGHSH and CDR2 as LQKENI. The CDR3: CASSQRQGYEQYF. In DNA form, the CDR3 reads TGTGCCAGCTCACAAAGACAGGGCTACGAGCAGTACTTC. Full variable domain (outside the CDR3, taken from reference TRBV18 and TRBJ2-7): NAGVMQNPRHLVRRRGQEARLRCSPMKGHSHVYWYRQLPEEGLKFMVYLQKENIIDESGMPKERFSAEFPKEGPSILRIQQVVRGDSAAYFCASSQRQGYEQYFGPGTRLTVT.

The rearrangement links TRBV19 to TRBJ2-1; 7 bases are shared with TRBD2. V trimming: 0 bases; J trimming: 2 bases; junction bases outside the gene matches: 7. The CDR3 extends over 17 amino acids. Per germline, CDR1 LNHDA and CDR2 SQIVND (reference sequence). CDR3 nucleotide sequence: TGTGCCAGTAGTATAGATCTTCCGGGACTAACCTACAATGAGCAGTTCTTC. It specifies CASSIDLPGLTYNEQFF.

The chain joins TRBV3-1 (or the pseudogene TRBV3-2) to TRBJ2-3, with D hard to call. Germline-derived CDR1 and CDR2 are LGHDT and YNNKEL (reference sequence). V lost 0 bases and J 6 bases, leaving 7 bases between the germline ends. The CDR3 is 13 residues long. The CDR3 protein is CASSQDRVDTQYF. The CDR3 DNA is TGTGCCAGCAGCCAAGATCGGGTGGATACGCAGTATTTT.

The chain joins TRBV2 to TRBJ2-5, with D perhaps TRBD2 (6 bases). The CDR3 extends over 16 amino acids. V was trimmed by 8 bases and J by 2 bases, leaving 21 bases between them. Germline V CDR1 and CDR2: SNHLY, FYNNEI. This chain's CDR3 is CASLMPLATPQETQYF. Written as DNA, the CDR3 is TGTGCCAGCCTCATGCCCCTAGCGACCCCTCAAGAGACCCAGTACTTC.

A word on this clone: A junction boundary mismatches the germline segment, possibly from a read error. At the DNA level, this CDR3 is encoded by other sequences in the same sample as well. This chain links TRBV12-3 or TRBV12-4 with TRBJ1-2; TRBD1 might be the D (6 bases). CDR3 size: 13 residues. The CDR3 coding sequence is TGTGCCAGCAGTTCCGGCCAGGGGAATGGTTACACCTTC. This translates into CASSSGQGNGYTF.

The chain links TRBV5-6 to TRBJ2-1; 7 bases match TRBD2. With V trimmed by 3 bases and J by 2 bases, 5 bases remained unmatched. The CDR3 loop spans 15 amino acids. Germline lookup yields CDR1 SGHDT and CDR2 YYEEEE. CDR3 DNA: TGTGCCAGCAGCTCCCGGACTAGGCCCTACAATGAGCAGTTCTTC. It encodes CASSSRTRPYNEQFF.

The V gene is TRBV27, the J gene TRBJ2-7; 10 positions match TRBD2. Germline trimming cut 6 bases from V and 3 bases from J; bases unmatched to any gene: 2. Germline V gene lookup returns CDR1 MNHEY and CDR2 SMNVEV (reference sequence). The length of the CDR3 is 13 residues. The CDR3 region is CASSRTSGYEQYF. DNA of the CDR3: TGTGCCAGCAGCAGGACTAGCGGCTACGAGCAGTACTTC.

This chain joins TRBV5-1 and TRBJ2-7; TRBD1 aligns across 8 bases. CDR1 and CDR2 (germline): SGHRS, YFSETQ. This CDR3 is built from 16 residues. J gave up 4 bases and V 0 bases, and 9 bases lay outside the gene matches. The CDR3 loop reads CASSLAFGQGLYEQYF. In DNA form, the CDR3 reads TGCGCCAGCAGCTTGGCGTTCGGACAGGGTCTGTACGAGCAGTACTTC.

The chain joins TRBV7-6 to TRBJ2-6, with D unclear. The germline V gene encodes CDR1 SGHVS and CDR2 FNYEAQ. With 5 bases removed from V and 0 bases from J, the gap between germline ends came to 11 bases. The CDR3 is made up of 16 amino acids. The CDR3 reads CASSTTATSGANVLTF. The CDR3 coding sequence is TGTGCCAGCAGCACGACTGCTACCTCTGGGGCCAACGTCCTGACTTTC.

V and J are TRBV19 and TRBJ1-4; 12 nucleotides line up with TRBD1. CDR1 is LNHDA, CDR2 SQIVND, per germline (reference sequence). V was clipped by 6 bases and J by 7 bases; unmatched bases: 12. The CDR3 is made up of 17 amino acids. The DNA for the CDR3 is TGTGCCAGTAGCCCGGGACAGGGGGCCGGTGATAGTGAAAAACTGTTTTTT. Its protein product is CASSPGQGAGDSEKLFF. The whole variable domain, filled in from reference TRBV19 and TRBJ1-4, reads DGGITQSPKYLFRKEGQNVTLSCEQNLNHDAMYWYRQDPGQGLRLIYYSQIVNDFQKGDIAEGYSVSREKKESFPLTVTSAQKNPTAFYLCASSPGQGAGDSEKLFFGSGTQLSVL.

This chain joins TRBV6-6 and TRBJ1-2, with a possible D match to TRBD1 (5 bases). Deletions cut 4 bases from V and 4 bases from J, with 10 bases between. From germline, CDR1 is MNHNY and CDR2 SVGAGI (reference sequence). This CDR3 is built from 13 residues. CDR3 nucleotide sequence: TGTGCCAGCAGTTCCGACAGTCGCTATGGCTACACCTTC. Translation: CASSSDSRYGYTF.

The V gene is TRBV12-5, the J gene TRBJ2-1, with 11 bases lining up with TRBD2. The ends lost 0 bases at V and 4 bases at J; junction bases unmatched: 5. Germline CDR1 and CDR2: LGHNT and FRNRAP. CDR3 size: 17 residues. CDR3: CASGLVGLAGGYNEQFF. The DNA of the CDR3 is TGTGCTAGTGGTTTGGTAGGGCTAGCGGGAGGTTACAATGAGCAGTTCTTC.

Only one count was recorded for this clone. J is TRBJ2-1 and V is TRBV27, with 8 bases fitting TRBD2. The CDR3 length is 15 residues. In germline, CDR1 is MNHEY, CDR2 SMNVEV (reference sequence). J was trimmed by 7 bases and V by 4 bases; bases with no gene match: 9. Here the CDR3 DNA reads TGTGCCAGCAGTTCGGGACTAGGGAGGAGTAATGAGCAGTTCTTC. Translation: CASSSGLGRSNEQFF.

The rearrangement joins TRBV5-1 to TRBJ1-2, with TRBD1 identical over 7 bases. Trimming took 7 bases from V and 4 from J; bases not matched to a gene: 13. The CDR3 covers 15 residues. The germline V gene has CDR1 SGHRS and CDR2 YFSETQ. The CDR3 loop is CASRPNQGGIYGYTF. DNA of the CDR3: TGCGCCAGCCGGCCAAACCAGGGGGGAATCTATGGCTACACCTTC.

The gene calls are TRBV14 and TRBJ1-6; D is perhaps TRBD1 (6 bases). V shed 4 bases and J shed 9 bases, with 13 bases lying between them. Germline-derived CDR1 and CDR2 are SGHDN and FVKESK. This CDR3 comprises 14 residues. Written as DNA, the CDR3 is TGTGCCAGCAGCCTTCCCGGACAGTTTTCACCCCTCCACTTT. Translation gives CASSLPGQFSPLHF.

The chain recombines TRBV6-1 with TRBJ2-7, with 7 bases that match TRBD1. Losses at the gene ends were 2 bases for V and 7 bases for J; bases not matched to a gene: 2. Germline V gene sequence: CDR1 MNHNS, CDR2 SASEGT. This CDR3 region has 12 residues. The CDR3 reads CASSEQGEEQYF. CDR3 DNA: TGTGCCAGCAGTGAACAGGGGGAAGAGCAGTACTTC.

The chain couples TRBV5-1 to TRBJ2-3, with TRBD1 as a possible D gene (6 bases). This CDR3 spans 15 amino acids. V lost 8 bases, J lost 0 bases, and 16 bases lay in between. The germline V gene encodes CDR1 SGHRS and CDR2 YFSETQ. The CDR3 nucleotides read TGCGCCAGTACTCCACCGGGACAAAGCACAGATACGCAGTATTTT. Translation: CASTPPGQSTDTQYF.

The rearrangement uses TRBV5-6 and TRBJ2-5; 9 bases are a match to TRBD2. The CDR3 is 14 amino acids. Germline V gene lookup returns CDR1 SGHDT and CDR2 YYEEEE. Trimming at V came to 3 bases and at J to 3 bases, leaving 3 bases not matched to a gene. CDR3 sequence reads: CASSSASGKETQYF. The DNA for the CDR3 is TGTGCCAGCAGCTCGGCTAGCGGGAAAGAGACCCAGTACTTC.

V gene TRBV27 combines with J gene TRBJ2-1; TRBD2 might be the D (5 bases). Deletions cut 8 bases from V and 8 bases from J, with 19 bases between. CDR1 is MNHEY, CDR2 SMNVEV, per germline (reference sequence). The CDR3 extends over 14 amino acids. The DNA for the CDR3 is TGTGCCAGCGGACTTAAGGCATCAGACGATGAGCAGTTCTTC. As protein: CASGLKASDDEQFF.

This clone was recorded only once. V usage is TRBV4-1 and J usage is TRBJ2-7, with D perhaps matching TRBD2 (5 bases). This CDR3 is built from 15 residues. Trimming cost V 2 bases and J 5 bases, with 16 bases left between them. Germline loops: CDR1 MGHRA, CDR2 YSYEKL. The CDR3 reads CASSQRPGNLNEQYF. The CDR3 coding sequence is TGCGCCAGCAGCCAACGGCCGGGAAACCTTAACGAGCAGTACTTC.

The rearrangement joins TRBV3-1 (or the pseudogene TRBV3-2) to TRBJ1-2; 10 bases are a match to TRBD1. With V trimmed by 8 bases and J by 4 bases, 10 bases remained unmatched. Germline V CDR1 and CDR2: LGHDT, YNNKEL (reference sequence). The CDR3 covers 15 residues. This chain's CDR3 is CASWGRQGAVYGYTF. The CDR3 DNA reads TGTGCCAGCTGGGGACGACAGGGGGCTGTCTATGGCTACACCTTC.

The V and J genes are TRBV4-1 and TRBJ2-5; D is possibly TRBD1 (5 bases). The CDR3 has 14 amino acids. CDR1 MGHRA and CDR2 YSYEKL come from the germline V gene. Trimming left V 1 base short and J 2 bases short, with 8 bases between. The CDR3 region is CASSQGPGQETQYF. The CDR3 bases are TGCGCCAGCAGCCAAGGTCCAGGGCAAGAGACCCAGTACTTC.

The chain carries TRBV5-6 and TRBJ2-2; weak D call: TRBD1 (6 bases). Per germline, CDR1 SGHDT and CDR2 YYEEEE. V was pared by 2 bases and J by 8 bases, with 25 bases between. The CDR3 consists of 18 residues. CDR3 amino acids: CASSFLTGLAGAAGELFF. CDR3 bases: TGTGCCAGCAGCTTCCTAACTGGACTCGCAGGGGCGGCTGGGGAGCTGTTTTTT.

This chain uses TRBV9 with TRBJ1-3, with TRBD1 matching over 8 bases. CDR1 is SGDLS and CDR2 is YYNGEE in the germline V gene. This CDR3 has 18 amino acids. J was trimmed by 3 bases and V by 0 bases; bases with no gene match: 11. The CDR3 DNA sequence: TGTGCCAGCAGCGTAGCGAGGACAGGGCATGAACATGGAAACACCATATATTTT. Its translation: CASSVARTGHEHGNTIYF.

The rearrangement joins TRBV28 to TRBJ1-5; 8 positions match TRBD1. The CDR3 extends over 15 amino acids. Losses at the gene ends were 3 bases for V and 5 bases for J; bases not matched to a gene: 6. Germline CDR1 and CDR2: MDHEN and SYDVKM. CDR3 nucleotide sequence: TGTGCCAGCAGTTTCTGGGGACAGGCCGATCAGCCCCAGCATTTT. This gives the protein CASSFWGQADQPQHF.

The CDR3 loop is CASSSGGEDYGYTF. In DNA, the CDR3 is TGTGCCAGCAGTTCCGGGGGGGAGGACTATGGCTACACCTTC. The rearrangement joins TRBV28 to TRBJ1-2; TRBD1 might be the D (5 bases). The CDR3 loop spans 14 amino acids. The germline V gene encodes CDR1 MDHEN and CDR2 SYDVKM. V was pared by 4 bases and J by 3 bases, with 12 bases between.

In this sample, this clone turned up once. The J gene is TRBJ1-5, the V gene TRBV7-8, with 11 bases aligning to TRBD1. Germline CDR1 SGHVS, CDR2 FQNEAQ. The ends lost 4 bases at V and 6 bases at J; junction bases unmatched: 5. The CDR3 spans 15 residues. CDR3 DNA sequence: TGTGCCAGCAGCTCCCGGACAGGGGGCATTCAGCCCCAGCATTTT. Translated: CASSSRTGGIQPQHF. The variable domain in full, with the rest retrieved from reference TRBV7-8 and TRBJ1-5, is GAGVSQSPRYKVAKRGQDVALRCDPISGHVSLFWYQQALGQGPEFLTYFQNEAQLDKSGLPSDRFFAERPEGSVSTLKIQRTQQEDSAVYLCASSSRTGGIQPQHFGDGTRLSIL.

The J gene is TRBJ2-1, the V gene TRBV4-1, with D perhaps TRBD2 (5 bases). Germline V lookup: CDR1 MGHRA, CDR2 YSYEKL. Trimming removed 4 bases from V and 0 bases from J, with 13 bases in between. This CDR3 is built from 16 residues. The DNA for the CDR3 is TGCGCCAGCAGCCCAAGTGCGGGTAACTCCTACAATGAGCAGTTCTTC. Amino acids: CASSPSAGNSYNEQFF.